The 17 T cell receptor beta chains below all came from one sample that was sequenced in a study of cytomegalovirus exposure and HLA in healthy donors. TCRdb keeps only in-frame clones here, not all; method: immunoSEQ multiplex PCR. The sample lists tens of thousands of clones, approximately 94% occurring once. The sample comprised PBMCs. The source is a man between 18 and 29 years old in good health and CMV-seropositive.

This chain connects TRBV19 to TRBJ1-2; D gene unclear. Germline lookup yields CDR1 LNHDA and CDR2 SQIVND (reference sequence). This CDR3 region has 14 residues. V lost 4 bases to trimming and J lost 7 bases, with 16 bases between them. CDR3 nucleotide sequence: TGTGCCAGTAGTACCGGGAGTTGGAAAGTTGGCTACACCTTC. This translates into CASSTGSWKVGYTF.

This chain connects TRBV4-1 to TRBJ2-7, with D possibly matching TRBD1 (5 bases). This CDR3 comprises 13 residues. The V gene's germline CDR1 is MGHRA and CDR2 YSYEKL. Trimming took 0 bases from V and 3 from J, leaving 6 bases between them. CDR3 sequence (DNA): TGCGCCAGCAGCCAAGATCAGGGCTACGAGCAGTACTTC. As protein: CASSQDQGYEQYF.

The chain employs TRBV7-6 and TRBJ2-7, with D perhaps matching TRBD1 (6 bases). Germline lookup yields CDR1 SGHVS and CDR2 FNYEAQ. V lost 5 bases to trimming and J lost 0 bases, with 11 bases between them. The CDR3 contains 14 residues. DNA for the CDR3: TGTGCCAGCAGCCGTCGGGACAACTCCTACGAGCAGTACTTC. Translated: CASSRRDNSYEQYF. Full variable domain (outside the CDR3, taken from reference TRBV7-6 and TRBJ2-7): GAGVSQSPRYKVTKRGQDVALRCDPISGHVSLYWYRQALGQGPEFLTYFNYEAQQDKSGLPNDRFSAERPEGSISTLTIQRTEQRDSAMYRCASSRRDNSYEQYFGPGTRLTVT.

This rearrangement joins TRBV4-1 to TRBJ1-5; a possible D gene is TRBD1 (5 bases). Germline CDR1 MGHRA, CDR2 YSYEKL. There are 15 residues in the CDR3. The V and J ends lost 0 bases and 6 bases respectively, with 12 bases between them. The CDR3 spells CASSQDQGRGQPQHF. Here the CDR3 DNA reads TGCGCCAGCAGCCAAGACCAGGGAAGGGGTCAGCCCCAGCATTTT.

The DNA of the CDR3 is TGTGCCAGCAGCGACACTAGCGGGGGCTCCTACGAGCAGTACTTC. The encoded protein is CASSDTSGGSYEQYF. The genes are TRBV21-1 and TRBJ2-7; the table assigns TRBD2, which was not confirmed against the DNA. TRBV21-1 is marked as a pseudogene. There are 15 residues in the CDR3.

V gene TRBV30 combines with J gene TRBJ1-4, with TRBD1 as a possible D gene (6 bases). This CDR3 comprises 15 residues. V dropped 3 bases and J dropped 8 bases, with 19 bases sitting between them. Germline CDR1 is GTSNPN and CDR2 is SVGIG (reference sequence). CDR3 region: CAWSVSMGAREKLFF. In DNA, the CDR3 is TGTGCCTGGAGCGTATCGATGGGGGCAAGGGAAAAACTGTTTTTT.

The sample holds a few counts of this clone. The rearrangement uses TRBV5-6 and TRBJ2-6; 9 bases align to TRBD1. Trimming removed 4 bases from V and 4 bases from J; junction bases left unmatched: 3. The CDR3 sequence is 15 residues long. Germline values: CDR1 SGHDT, CDR2 YYEEEE. The CDR3 sequence is CASSGTGSGANVLTF. The CDR3 DNA reads as TGTGCCAGCAGCGGGACAGGGAGCGGGGCCAACGTCCTGACTTTC. Full variable domain (rest looked up from reference TRBV5-6 and TRBJ2-6): DAGVTQSPTHLIKTRGQQVTLRCSPKSGHDTVSWYQQALGQGPQFIFQYYEEEERQRGNFPDRFSGHQFPNYSSELNVNALLLGDSALYLCASSGTGSGANVLTFGAGSRLTVL.

V usage is TRBV7-9 and J usage is TRBJ2-7; TRBD1 matches at 11 bases. Germline V CDR1 and CDR2: SEHNR, FQNEAQ (reference sequence). CDR3 length: 17 amino acids. Germline trimming cut 1 base from V and 3 bases from J; bases unmatched to any gene: 8. The CDR3 reads CASSLVLRTGGVYEQYF. The CDR3 DNA is TGTGCCAGCAGCTTAGTTCTCCGGACAGGGGGCGTCTACGAGCAGTACTTC. Full variable domain (rest looked up from reference TRBV7-9 and TRBJ2-7): DTGVSQNPRHKITKRGQNVTFRCDPISEHNRLYWYRQTLGQGPEFLTYFQNEAQLEKSRLLSDRFSAERPKGSFSTLEIQRTEQGDSAMYLCASSLVLRTGGVYEQYFGPGTRLTVT.

The chain employs TRBV6-1 and TRBJ1-6; 9 bases are shared with TRBD1. Germline V gene sequence: CDR1 MNHNS, CDR2 SASEGT. The CDR3 is 14 amino acids. The trim removed 7 bases at V and 7 bases at J, leaving 5 bases unmatched. DNA of the CDR3: TGTGCCAGCACCCGGGACAGGGAAAATTCACCCCTCCACTTT. Translated: CASTRDRENSPLHF.

The rearrangement links TRBV5-8 to TRBJ2-3; D not resolved. CDR1 and CDR2 (germline): SGHTS, YDEGEE. Trimming removed 7 bases from V and 1 base from J, with 4 bases in between. There are 11 residues in the CDR3. The CDR3 is CASGRTDTQYF. Here the CDR3 DNA reads TGTGCCAGCGGCCGCACAGATACGCAGTATTTT.

The CDR3 DNA follows: TGTGCCAGCAGTTTGGCAGGTGGTTACGAGCAGTACTTC. This translates into CASSLAGGYEQYF. This chain links TRBV27 with TRBJ2-7; no definite D call. CDR1 is MNHEY, CDR2 SMNVEV, per germline (reference sequence). V was cut by 3 bases and J by 4 bases, with 10 bases left in between. CDR3 length equals 13 residues.

The chain employs TRBV10-1 and TRBJ2-4; D gene unclear. This CDR3 contains 14 residues. The V end was cut by 3 bases, the J end by 1 base, with 7 bases between. Germline CDR1 WNHNN, CDR2 SYGVQD (reference sequence). The CDR3 sequence: CASSDRMAKNIQYF. DNA for the CDR3: TGCGCCAGCAGTGACAGGATGGCCAAAAACATTCAGTACTTC.

The gene calls are TRBV19 and TRBJ2-5; 8 bases fit TRBD2. Germline CDR1 is LNHDA and CDR2 is SQIVND (reference sequence). V trimming: 6 bases; J trimming: 5 bases; junction bases outside the gene matches: 8. The CDR3 length is 14 residues. The CDR3 DNA follows: TGTGCCAGTAGCTCCGGACTAGCCAGCGAGACCCAGTACTTC. Its translation is CASSSGLASETQYF.

This chain connects TRBV6-4 to TRBJ2-3, with TRBD2 matching 9 bases. The germline V gene encodes CDR1 MRHNA and CDR2 SNTAGT. The CDR3 has 13 residues. Losses at the gene ends were 5 bases for V and 10 bases for J; bases not matched to a gene: 7. The chain's CDR3 is CASSLDSGRAQYF. The CDR3 DNA is TGTGCCAGCAGTCTAGATAGCGGGAGAGCGCAGTATTTT.

V usage is TRBV6-1 and J usage is TRBJ1-1; tentative D call: TRBD1 (6 bases). The V gene lost 3 bases and the J gene lost 0 bases, with 8 bases spanning the gap. Germline V gene sequence: CDR1 MNHNS, CDR2 SASEGT. The CDR3 runs 14 residues. DNA of the CDR3: TGTGCCAGCAGTGACAGGACAGTGAACACTGAAGCTTTCTTT. It encodes CASSDRTVNTEAFF.

V usage is TRBV7-9 and J usage is TRBJ1-3; 7 positions agree with TRBD1. Germline values: CDR1 SEHNR, CDR2 FQNEAQ (reference sequence). V lost 0 bases and J lost 4; bases outside the gene matches: 15. This CDR3 contains 19 residues. The CDR3 sequence: CASSLAFLTGNIAGNTIYF. In nucleotides, the CDR3 is TGTGCCAGCAGCTTAGCATTCTTGACAGGGAATATAGCCGGAAACACCATATATTTT.

This sequence joins TRBV10-3 and TRBJ2-5; TRBD2 aligns across 11 bases. There are 15 residues in the CDR3. Germline assignment: CDR1 ENHRY and CDR2 SYGVKD. Trimming took 9 bases from V and 2 from J; bases not matched to a gene: 8. Here the CDR3 reads CAMRSGLAVQETQYF. CDR3 in DNA: TGTGCCATGCGCTCGGGACTAGCGGTACAAGAGACCCAGTACTTC.